The clone carrying this T cell receptor (beta chain) has at least ten counts. No antigen is known for it. Using its own MiXCR run on the reads, TCRdb lists one record per CDR3 protein. The table includes approximately 310,000 distinct CDR3 sequences, 20% to 25% detected once. CDR3 length: 15 residues. Germline V gene data show CDR1 as SGHTA and CDR2 as FQGNSA. Trimming removed 1 base from V and 2 bases from J, with 11 bases in between. This record belongs to a study of T cell repertoires in cytomegalovirus infection. Study summary: Peptides in the study included HLA-C-restricted and HLA-B-restricted CMV epitopes. Overall study results and limits: CMV-specific HLA-C-restricted TCR beta clonotypes dominated the ex vivo response.

The sample consisted of cultured PBMCs, taken from culture after CMV antigen stimulation. This clonotype was sampled from a human donor in good health (CMV status not recorded). Some clones in this sample may be carry-over from other donors' samples. The rearrangement links TRBV7-2 to TRBJ1-2; D is unclear. The CDR3 nucleotides are TGTGCCAGCAGCTTAGGGAAGGTTTTAAACTATGGCTACACCTTC. It codes for CASSLGKVLNYGYTF.